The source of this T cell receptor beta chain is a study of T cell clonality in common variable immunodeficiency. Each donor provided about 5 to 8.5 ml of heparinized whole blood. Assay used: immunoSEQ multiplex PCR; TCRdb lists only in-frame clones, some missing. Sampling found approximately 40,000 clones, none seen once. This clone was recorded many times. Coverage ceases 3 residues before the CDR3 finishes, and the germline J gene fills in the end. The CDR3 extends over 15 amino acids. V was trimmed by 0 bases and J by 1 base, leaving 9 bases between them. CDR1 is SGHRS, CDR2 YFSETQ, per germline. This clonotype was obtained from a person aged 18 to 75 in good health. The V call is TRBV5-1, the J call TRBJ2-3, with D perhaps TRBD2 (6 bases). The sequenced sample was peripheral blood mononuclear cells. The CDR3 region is CASSLAEGRTDTQYF. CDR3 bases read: TGCGCCAGCAGCTTGGCGGAGGGCCGCACAGATACG.